The present TCR beta chain was sequenced within a study of blood T cells in healthy people across ages. Germline values: CDR1 SGHRS, CDR2 YFSETQ. The CDR3 is made up of 17 amino acids. Deletions cut 0 bases from V and 0 bases from J, with 15 bases between. A second about 7 to 11 cycle PCR used barcoded and J-beta primers. TCRdb itself ran the 5' RACE reads through MiXCR, one entry per CDR3 protein. The sample lists about 1.8 million distinct CDR3 sequences; about 50% were seen once. The chain joins TRBV5-1 to TRBJ1-1; D uncertain. This clonotype was obtained from a woman in her 40s in good health. The sample comprised blood. Here the CDR3 reads CASSLAPSGRMNTEAFF. DNA for the CDR3: TGCGCCAGCAGCTTGGCACCCTCCGGCAGGATGAACACTGAAGCTTTCTTT.